This TCR beta chain was identified in a study of shared clonotypes between healthy human individuals (dated by TCRdb to 2020 to 2021). Concerning the study at large: A couple of women and three men aged 18 to 49 years were included in the cohort. Blood TCR repertoires of four to six healthy adults were deeply sequenced to estimate repertoire size and the extent of clonotype sharing between individuals. Leukapheresis yielded between about 0.9 and 10 billion PBMCs per donor. To increase sequencing depth and limit assay-specific biases, TCR repertoire library preparation and sequencing were carried out by different laboratories using diverse techniques. For each donor, three plates each were used for CD4 naive and CD4 memory, two plates were used for CD8 naive, and one plate was used for CD8 memory.

TCR CDR3 regions were amplified from genomic DNA by multiplex PCR using the deep immunoSEQ assay. Extracted genomic DNA from each cell subset was distributed evenly across all wells of several immunoSEQ 96-well plates, and each plate was treated as a replicate. Each replicate PCR for sorted subsets received around 0.2 ug genomic DNA, equal to tens of thousands of T cell genomes. Purified libraries were quantified with a Qubit 3.0 fluorometer, sized on a Bioanalyzer 2100, and re-quantified with the KAPA Library Quantification kit. A separate single-read 150-cycle Illumina NextSeq 550 flow cell was used to sequence each immunoSEQ 96-well plate. Concerning the study's data processing: Because the immunoSEQ output held only junctional sequences and lacked quality scores, the filtering could not match the filtering applied to full-length reads. To assign V/J genes and CDR3, sequences were annotated against IMGT germline references using PyIR, a Python wrapper for IgBLAST v1.9. Reads were removed for weak V/J assignments (E-value above 1e-6), missing CDR3, stop codons, out-of-frame junctions, or ambiguous translated residues. V3J clonotypes were defined as sequences sharing the same inferred V gene, J gene, and CDR3 amino acid sequence. The percentage overlap between two repertoires was calculated by dividing the number of shared unique clonotypes by the size of the smaller repertoire. Three approaches were used to assess repertoire richness: RTK rarefaction, the Chao1 estimator, and Recon v2.1 estimates of unobserved clonotypes. Generation probabilities for all TCRbeta clonotypes obtained by the gDNA method from a handful of donors were computed using OLGA. TCRdb obtained this table from immuneACCESS and retained in-frame rearrangements with V and J assigned. These tables miss some clones; where compared with another copy, unresolved V genes account for less than half of the shortfall, and the remainder is unexplained. For V, J and clone size, that table is used; D and trimming come from the DNA. This sample has fewer than 850,000 clones in its table, and 90% to 98% of those were observed once. The biggest ten clones account for approximately 0.2% of the sample.

Overall study outcomes, separate from this receptor: Only blood was sampled, and tissue TCR repertoires likely differ from those in blood. Compared with non-shared clonotypes, the clonotypes found in all four sorted-subset donors had higher generation probabilities. Based on pairwise subsampling, the degree of clonotype sharing among donors was expected to be affected by sequencing depth. Across four donors, about 4.5% of naive CD4, approximately 4% of naive CD8, about 2% of memory CD4, and approximately 0.42% of memory CD8 clonotypes were shared. Because the study included a small number of donors, the genetic and exposure-history diversity represented was limited. Incomplete sequencing was indicated by rarefaction of sorted-subset datasets, despite the large sequencing depth. Estimated clonotype richness was generally larger for naive than for memory subsets.

Trimming costs V 1 base and J 4 bases, and their ends lie 13 bases apart. The CDR3 goes from the cysteine to the phenylalanine over 15 residues. The retained sequence is limited to the CDR3, 45 bases, with the frame set at the first base. From the germline V gene, CDR1 is SGHAT and CDR2 is FQNNGV. For this clone: What antigen it recognizes has not been identified. No quality values exist for individual bases; no much larger clone is one base distant.

CD8 naive samples consisted of CD45RO-negative cells that were positively selected for CCR7, yielding a CD45RA+CCR7+ population without TemRA cells. Donors were healthy HIV-negative adults with no recently reported acute infections or vaccinations. Every donor was a Caucasian adult residing in Nashville, Tennessee, USA. After blood collection by leukapheresis, PBMCs were isolated using Ficoll-Histopaque density gradient centrifugation and then cryopreserved in the vapor phase of liquid nitrogen. Analytical flow cytometry was used to check the purity and quantity of each magnetically sorted T cell population. Genomic DNA was isolated from each sorted fraction and quantified by UV absorbance on a Nanodrop 2000c.

The source material was naive CD8+ T cells sorted from blood. The cell subset or site label, as the study defines it: CD45RA+CCR7+. This receptor chain uses TRBV11-2 and TRBJ1-1; TRBD1 is perhaps the D gene, given 5 matching bases. The receptor was isolated from a young man in good health. The bases are TGTGCCAGCAGCTTAGGGGGAACTGGGGGCACTGAAGCTTTCTTT. The encoded protein is CASSLGGTGGTEAFF.